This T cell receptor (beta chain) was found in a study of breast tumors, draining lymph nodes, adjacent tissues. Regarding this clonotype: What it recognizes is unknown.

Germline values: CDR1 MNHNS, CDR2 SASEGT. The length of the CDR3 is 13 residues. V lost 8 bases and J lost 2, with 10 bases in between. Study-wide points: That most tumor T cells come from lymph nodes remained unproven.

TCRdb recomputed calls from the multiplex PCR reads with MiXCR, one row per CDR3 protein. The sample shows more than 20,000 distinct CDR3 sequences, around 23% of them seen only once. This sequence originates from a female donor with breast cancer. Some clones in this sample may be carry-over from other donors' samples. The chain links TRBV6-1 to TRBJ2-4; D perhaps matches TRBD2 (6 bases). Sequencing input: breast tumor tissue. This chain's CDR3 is CASGRDPKNIQYF. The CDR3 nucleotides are TGTGCCAGCGGGCGGGATCCCAAAAACATTCAGTACTTC.